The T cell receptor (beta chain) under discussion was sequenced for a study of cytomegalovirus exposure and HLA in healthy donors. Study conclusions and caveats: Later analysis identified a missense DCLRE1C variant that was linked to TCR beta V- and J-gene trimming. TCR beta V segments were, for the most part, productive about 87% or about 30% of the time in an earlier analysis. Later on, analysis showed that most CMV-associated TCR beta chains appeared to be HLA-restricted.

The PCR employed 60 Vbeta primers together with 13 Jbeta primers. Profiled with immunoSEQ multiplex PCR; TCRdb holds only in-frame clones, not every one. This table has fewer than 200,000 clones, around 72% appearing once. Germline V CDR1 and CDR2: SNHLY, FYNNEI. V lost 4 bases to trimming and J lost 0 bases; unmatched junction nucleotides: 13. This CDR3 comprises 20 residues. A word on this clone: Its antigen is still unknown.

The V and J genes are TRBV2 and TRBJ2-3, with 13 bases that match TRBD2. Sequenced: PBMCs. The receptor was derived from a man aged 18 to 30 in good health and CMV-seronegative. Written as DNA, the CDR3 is TGTGCCAGCAGTGTGCTACTAGCGGGAGGGAGGGATATGAGCACAGATACGCAGTATTTT. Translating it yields CASSVLLAGGRDMSTDTQYF.